These 21 T cell receptor beta chains share one sample of origin, sequenced in a study of cytomegalovirus exposure and HLA in healthy donors. The PCR employed 60 Vbeta primers together with 13 Jbeta primers. Libraries were prepared by immunoSEQ multiplex PCR; TCRdb keeps only in-frame clonotypes and omits some of them. The sample consists of approximately 240,000 clones, more than 60% of them appearing once. Source material: PBMCs. The receptors come from a woman in her sixties in good health and CMV-seropositive.

The genes are TRBV5-1 and TRBJ1-4; maybe TRBD1 (5 bases). The germline V gene has CDR1 SGHRS and CDR2 YFSETQ. The CDR3 is 14 residues long. V lost 0 bases, J lost 8 bases, and 11 bases lay in between. CDR3 in amino acids: CASSLVAGAEKLFF. In nucleotides, the CDR3 is TGCGCCAGCAGCTTGGTCGCTGGGGCCGAAAAACTGTTTTTT.

The chain combines TRBV30 with TRBJ2-7; TRBD2 is a possible D gene (5 bases). Germline lookup yields CDR1 GTSNPN and CDR2 SVGIG (reference sequence). CDR3 length equals 15 residues. Between the trimmed V and J ends, which lost 0 bases and 3 bases, there was a span of 15 bases. This CDR3 is CAWSVRGGVGYEQYF. The CDR3 DNA follows: TGTGCCTGGAGTGTACGAGGAGGTGTGGGCTACGAGCAGTACTTC.

J is TRBJ2-1 and V is TRBV25-1, with 9 nucleotides matching TRBD1. Germline trimming cut 4 bases from V and 6 bases from J; bases unmatched to any gene: 4. This CDR3 is 14 amino acids long. Germline V gene sequence: CDR1 MGHDK, CDR2 SYGVNS. The CDR3 nucleotides read TGTGCCAGCAGTGGGGACAGGGAGGGCAATGAGCAGTTCTTC. This sequence encodes CASSGDREGNEQFF.

The chain joins TRBV4-1 to TRBJ1-5; D remains unclear. V gave up 6 bases and J gave up 8 bases, with 11 bases separating them. CDR3 length equals 12 residues. Germline CDR1 is MGHRA and CDR2 is YSYEKL. CDR3 bases: TGCGCCAGCAGTTCCATCGGTAAGCCCCAGCATTTT. This codes for CASSSIGKPQHF.

The CDR3 sequence is CASSLEATGGRNQPQHF. The CDR3 coding sequence is TGTGCCAGCAGCTTGGAAGCTACAGGGGGCCGCAATCAGCCCCAGCATTTT. J is TRBJ1-5 and V is TRBV7-6; 9 nucleotides line up with TRBD1. V trimming: 3 bases; J trimming: 2 bases; junction bases outside the gene matches: 8. CDR1 is SGHVS and CDR2 is FNYEAQ in the germline V gene. The CDR3 loop spans 17 amino acids.

The chain employs TRBV28 and TRBJ2-7; no clear D. Deletions cut 6 bases from V and 0 bases from J, with 6 bases between. The germline V gene has CDR1 MDHEN and CDR2 SYDVKM. This CDR3 is built from 12 residues. The CDR3 sequence: CASRSSSYEQYF. For the CDR3, the DNA is TGTGCCAGCAGATCTAGCTCCTACGAGCAGTACTTC.

Here the CDR3 reads CASSLRQGPDTQYF. The CDR3, as DNA: TGTGCCAGCAGCTTGAGACAGGGGCCAGATACGCAGTATTTT. V and J are TRBV7-2 and TRBJ2-3, with 8 nucleotides matching TRBD1. CDR3 length: 14 amino acids. Germline CDR1 is SGHTA and CDR2 is FQGNSA. J lost 4 bases, V lost 3 bases, and 3 bases had no gene match.

The V and J genes are TRBV28 and TRBJ1-5; TRBD1 might be the D (6 bases). The CDR3 is made up of 13 amino acids. V dropped 5 bases and J dropped 7 bases, with 12 bases sitting between them. The germline V gene has CDR1 MDHEN and CDR2 SYDVKM. The CDR3 reads CASSQGFVQPQHF. The CDR3, as DNA: TGTGCCAGCAGTCAGGGGTTTGTCCAGCCCCAGCATTTT. The full variable domain, rest sourced from reference TRBV28 and TRBJ1-5, is DVKVTQSSRYLVKRTGEKVFLECVQDMDHENMFWYRQDPGLGLRLIYFSYDVKMKEKGDIPEGYSVSREKKERFSLILESASTNQTSMYLCASSQGFVQPQHFGDGTRLSIL.

The V call is TRBV28, the J call TRBJ2-3; D call uncertain. V was shortened by 2 bases and J by 5 bases, with 5 bases between the two germline ends. This CDR3 region has 12 residues. The germline gives CDR1 MDHEN, CDR2 SYDVKM. CDR3 sequence (DNA): TGTGCCAGCAGTTTAGAGGAAGATACGCAGTATTTT. Amino acids: CASSLEEDTQYF.

V usage is TRBV9 and J usage is TRBJ1-3; the match to TRBD1 covers 8 bases. CDR1 SGDLS and CDR2 YYNGEE come from the germline V gene. The J segment lost 2 bases and the V segment lost 0 bases, leaving 1 base of the junction unmatched. This CDR3 is built from 15 residues. The CDR3 nucleotides read TGTGCCAGCAGCGTAGACAGGGGGGCTGGAAACACCATATATTTT. Its protein product is CASSVDRGAGNTIYF.

The chain is built from TRBV28 and TRBJ2-3; D might be TRBD1 (6 bases). This CDR3 has 14 residues. With 5 bases removed from V and 6 bases from J, the gap between germline ends came to 15 bases. Germline values: CDR1 MDHEN, CDR2 SYDVKM. CDR3 protein: CASSSLDSLDTQYF. CDR3 coding DNA: TGTGCCAGCAGTAGTCTGGACAGTTTGGATACGCAGTATTTT.

This chain joins TRBV5-4 and TRBJ2-1, with 12 bases that match TRBD1. Germline V lookup: CDR1 SGHNT, CDR2 YYREEE (reference sequence). J lost 9 bases, V lost 0 bases, and 4 bases had no gene match. This CDR3 has 15 amino acids. CDR3 bases: TGTGCCAGCAGCTTGGCTGGGACAGGGGGCGGTGAGCAGTTCTTC. Its protein product is CASSLAGTGGGEQFF.

The chain uses TRBV11-2 and TRBJ1-2; 7 bases line up with TRBD1. This CDR3 is built from 13 residues. With 6 bases clipped from V and 8 bases from J, the junction kept 9 bases outside the gene matches. Per the germline V gene, CDR1 is SGHAT and CDR2 is FQNNGV. The CDR3 is CASRSTGVEGYTF. Written as DNA, the CDR3 is TGTGCCAGCAGATCCACAGGGGTCGAAGGCTACACCTTC.

This clone was observed a handful of times. This rearrangement joins TRBV6-1 to TRBJ2-3, with 9 positions matching TRBD1. V was pared by 5 bases and J by 2 bases, with 2 bases of the junction left unmatched. CDR1 and CDR2 (germline): MNHNS, SASEGT. The CDR3 is 14 amino acids. The CDR3 here is CASSRQGDTDTQYF. The CDR3 nucleotides read TGTGCCAGCAGTCGACAGGGGGACACAGATACGCAGTATTTT.

A word on this clone: At one of its ends the junction is not consistent with the germline gene, which may arise from a read error. This CDR3 reads CSSSTYSNTEAFF. CDR3 bases: TGTTCCAGCAGCACCTACAGCAACACTGAAGCTTTCTTT. The chain carries TRBV7-9 and TRBJ1-1; D gene ambiguous. This CDR3 spans 13 amino acids. Germline V gives CDR1 SEHNR, CDR2 FQNEAQ (reference sequence).

J is TRBJ1-4 and V is TRBV11-3; D gene uncertain. The CDR3 has 14 amino acids. Trimming took 0 bases from V and 5 from J, leaving 7 bases between them. CDR1 and CDR2 (germline): SGHNT, YENEEA. The chain's CDR3 is CASSLDAENEKLFF. The CDR3 bases are TGTGCCAGCAGCTTAGACGCGGAAAATGAAAAACTGTTTTTT.

The genes are TRBV5-4 and TRBJ2-7, with 13 nucleotides matching TRBD2. The CDR3 consists of 17 residues. CDR1 SGHNT and CDR2 YYREEE come from the germline V gene (reference sequence). Trimming cost V 2 bases and J 6 bases; bases outside gene matches: 11. The chain's CDR3 is CASSFGLAGVKVVEQYF. The CDR3 bases are TGTGCCAGCAGCTTCGGACTAGCGGGAGTAAAGGTGGTCGAGCAGTACTTC.

The rearrangement links TRBV27 to TRBJ2-1, with TRBD2 matching over 10 bases. This CDR3 is built from 15 residues. V shed 5 bases, J shed 8 bases, and the junction held 9 bases outside the gene matches. CDR1 is MNHEY and CDR2 is SMNVEV in the germline V gene (reference sequence). Here the CDR3 reads CASSPWSGGADEQFF. The CDR3 DNA reads as TGTGCCAGCAGTCCCTGGAGCGGGGGGGCAGATGAGCAGTTCTTC.

This chain links TRBV5-1 with TRBJ2-5; 10 bases line up with TRBD2. Germline CDR1 and CDR2: SGHRS and YFSETQ. This CDR3 has 15 residues. V gave up 3 bases and J gave up 3 bases; unmatched junction bases: 5. As DNA, the CDR3 is TGCGCCAGCAGCTCTAGCGGGAGTGGAGAAGAGACCCAGTACTTC. It translates to CASSSSGSGEETQYF.

The chain couples TRBV2 to TRBJ1-4; unclear D gene. There are 13 residues in the CDR3. CDR1 is SNHLY, CDR2 FYNNEI, per germline. V was trimmed by 4 bases and J by 6 bases, leaving 9 bases between them. The CDR3 is CASSAGLDEKLFF. The CDR3 bases are TGTGCCAGCAGTGCCGGTTTAGATGAAAAACTGTTTTTT.

V is TRBV18 and J is TRBJ2-3, with D possibly matching TRBD2 (6 bases). V was shortened by 3 bases and J by 7 bases, with 14 bases between the two germline ends. Looked up from germline, CDR1 is KGHSH and CDR2 is LQKENI. This CDR3 comprises 14 residues. The CDR3 spells CASSPGGAANTQYF. CDR3 coding DNA: TGTGCCAGCTCACCGGGCGGGGCCGCAAATACGCAGTATTTT.